Presented here are 4 T cell receptor beta chains from one specimen sequenced in a study of HIV-infected children after antiretroviral therapy interruption. The TCR library was built from RNA with a 3' RACE protocol and unique molecular identifiers. TCRdb processed the 3' RACE reads anew with MiXCR; each CDR3 protein has one entry. Altogether about 89,000 distinct CDR3 sequences are present, 6% to 8.5% being singletons, with the ten largest covering 0.85% to 1.2%. Sample treatment: PENTA 11 planned treatment interruption arm or continuous ART arm. Sequences were derived from CD45RA+ CD4+ T cells from PBMCs, pooled from several time points, sampled from a donor given antiretroviral therapy, either interrupted or continuous. Subset denoted: naive CD4+ CD45RA+ CD45RO- T cells. The source is a pool of human donors with HIV.

This clonotype was counted many times. The CDR3 here is CASRRGLNTGELFF. DNA for the CDR3: TGCGCCAGCAGACGCGGCCTGAACACCGGGGAGCTGTTTTTT. V and J are TRBV5-1 and TRBJ2-2; unclear D gene. CDR1 SGHRS and CDR2 YFSETQ come from the germline V gene. The CDR3 extends over 14 amino acids. V gave up 5 bases and J gave up 1 base, with 9 bases separating them.

This clonotype has a handful of counts. The chain joins TRBV30 to TRBJ2-1, with D unclear. CDR1 is GTSNPN and CDR2 is SVGIG in the germline V gene (reference sequence). Trimming left V 2 bases short and J 7 bases short, with 9 bases between. There are 12 residues in the CDR3. CDR3 DNA: TGTGCCTGGAGTTTGGCTGGGAATGAGCAGTTCTTC. Its translation: CAWSLAGNEQFF.

This clonotype was counted ten times or more. The chain joins TRBV7-2 to TRBJ2-7; D possibly corresponds to TRBD2 (5 bases). The germline V gene has CDR1 SGHTA and CDR2 FQGNSA. There are 15 residues in the CDR3. Trimming removed 1 base from V and 4 bases from J, with 14 bases in between. The CDR3 region has the DNA TGTGCCAGCAGCTTAGTTCCTGAACTAGGGTACGAGCAGTACTTC. It specifies CASSLVPELGYEQYF.

This clonotype was recorded many times. The gene calls are TRBV7-9 and TRBJ2-5, with D tentatively TRBD2 (5 bases). CDR3 length: 15 amino acids. The germline V and J ends were trimmed by 2 bases and 4 bases, with 14 bases remaining between them. The V gene's germline CDR1 is SEHNR and CDR2 FQNEAQ (reference sequence). The CDR3 region is CASSLNFGSGETQYF. The CDR3 DNA sequence: TGTGCCAGCAGCTTAAATTTTGGGAGCGGAGAGACCCAGTACTTC.